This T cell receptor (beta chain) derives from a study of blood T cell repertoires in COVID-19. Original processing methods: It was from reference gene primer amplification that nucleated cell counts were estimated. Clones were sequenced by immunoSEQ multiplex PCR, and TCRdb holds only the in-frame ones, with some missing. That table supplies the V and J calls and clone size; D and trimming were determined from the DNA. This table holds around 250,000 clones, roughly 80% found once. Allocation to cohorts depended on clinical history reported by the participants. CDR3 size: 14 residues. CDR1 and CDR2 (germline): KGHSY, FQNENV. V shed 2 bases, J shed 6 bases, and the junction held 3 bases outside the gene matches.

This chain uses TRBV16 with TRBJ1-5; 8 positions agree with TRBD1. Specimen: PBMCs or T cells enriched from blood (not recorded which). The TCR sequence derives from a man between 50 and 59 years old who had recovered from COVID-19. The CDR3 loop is CASSQTGGVQPQHF. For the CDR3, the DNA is TGTGCCAGCAGCCAAACAGGGGGGGTTCAGCCCCAGCATTTT.